The T cell receptor beta chain described here comes from a study of blood T cell repertoires in COVID-19. CDR1 is MDHEN, CDR2 SYDVKM, per germline. This CDR3 is 15 amino acids long. Between the trimmed V and J ends, which lost 6 bases and 4 bases, there was a span of 13 bases. Sequencing was performed with immunoSEQ multiplex PCR; in TCRdb, only in-frame clones are kept and a portion is missing. The repertoire holds 200,000 to 250,000 clones, with about 86% as singletons. The clonotype comes from a woman aged 40 to 50 with acute COVID-19. The V call is TRBV28, the J call TRBJ2-6; possible D gene TRBD2, 6 bases. Sequencing was done on a sample of PBMCs or T cells enriched from blood (not recorded which). The CDR3 coding sequence is TGTGCCAGCAGCCCCGGGGAGGCCGGGGCCAACGTCCTGACTTTC. Protein: CASSPGEAGANVLTF.